This is a list of T cell receptor beta chains from one sample in a study of T cell responses to AZD1222 COVID-19 vaccine. Assay used: immunoSEQ multiplex PCR; TCRdb lists only in-frame clones, some missing. Of some 150,000 clones in the sample, approximately 93% were seen once. Here the sequenced sample was peripheral blood, taken on day 0 of MenACWY control vaccination. These receptors originate from an adult in good health. CDR3s include the opening cysteine and the closing phenylalanine or tryptophan. Fields, in order: V gene, D gene, clone size, CDR3 length, J gene, CDR3 DNA, CDR3 protein. The D gene is left open where the match is weak. A row's size may be missing; if present it is once, few, many or a size class.

TRBV3-1/TRBV3-2	TRBD2	-	15	TRBJ2-1	TGTGCCAGCAGACATAGCGGGGGGGACGCTAATGAGCAGTTCTTC	CASRHSGGDANEQFF
TRBV10-3	TRBD1	-	14	TRBJ1-1	TGTGCCATCAGTGGCCAAGGGACAGATACTGAAGCTTTCTTT	CAISGQGTDTEAFF
TRBV5-6	-	-	13	TRBJ2-5	TGTGCCAGCAGCTTGGAGTACGGGCGGACCCAGTACTTC	CASSLEYGRTQYF
TRBV18	-	-	15	TRBJ1-1	TGTGCCAGCTCACCTAGGATGGGTTTGGACACTGAAGCTTTCTTT	CASSPRMGLDTEAFF
TRBV10-3	-	-	13	TRBJ2-3	TGTGCCATCCAGGCGGGCCGCACAGATACGCAGTATTTT	CAIQAGRTDTQYF
TRBV3-1/TRBV3-2	-	-	17	TRBJ1-1	TGTGCCAGCAGCCAAGAACTTTTCCCGGGACCTACCCGAGAAGCTTTCTTT	CASSQELFPGPTREAFF
TRBV4-2	-	-	15	TRBJ1-2	TGTGCCAGCAGCCAAGCTACACCCAGGGATTATGGCTACACCTTC	CASSQATPRDYGYTF
TRBV7-9	-	-	17	TRBJ1-2	TGTGCCAGCAGCTCCCACCTAGGAGGGTTCGGATACTATGGCTACACCTTC	CASSSHLGGFGYYGYTF
TRBV2	-	once	14	TRBJ1-2	TGTGCCAGCAGTGAGCGCCAGCCCGTCTATGGCTACACCTTC	CASSERQPVYGYTF
TRBV28	TRBD1	-	18	TRBJ1-6	TGTGCCAGCAGTCTCGGACAGGGGAGGAGCTCCTATAATTCACCCCTCCACTTT	CASSLGQGRSSYNSPLHF
TRBV25-1	TRBD2	-	17	TRBJ2-1	TGTGCCAGCAGTGACATCGGGTTAGCGGGAGATAAGAGTGAGCAGTTCTTC	CASSDIGLAGDKSEQFF
TRBV7-2	-	-	16	TRBJ1-5	TGTGCCAGCAGCTTAGGGGACCCGCGGGAAAATCAGCCCCAGCATTTT	CASSLGDPRENQPQHF
TRBV4-1	-	-	14	TRBJ2-1	TGCGCCAGCAGCCAAGATGAAGGGATTGGTGAGCAGTTCTTC	CASSQDEGIGEQFF
TRBV5-1	TRBD2	-	18	TRBJ2-2	TGCGCCAGCAGCACTGGGACTAGCGGGGCCCGGGGCACCGGGGAGCTGTTTTTT	CASSTGTSGARGTGELFF
TRBV5-6	-	-	11	TRBJ1-2	TGTGCCAGCAGCTTTGACGATGGCTACACCTTC	CASSFDDGYTF
TRBV5-1	-	-	15	TRBJ1-5	TGCGCCAGCAGCTTTTCGGGGGATGAATATCAGCCCCAGCATTTT	CASSFSGDEYQPQHF
TRBV5-1	TRBD2	-	15	TRBJ2-3	TGCGCCAGCAGCTTCGGGACTAGCGGGGGGGATACGCAGTATTTT	CASSFGTSGGDTQYF
TRBV5-4	-	once	15	TRBJ1-4	TGTGCCAGCAGCCTACCATTCGGTTCCTATGAAAAACTGTTTTTT	CASSLPFGSYEKLFF
TRBV19	-	-	16	TRBJ1-1	TGTGCCAGTAGTATGGCCCCAGGGACATTCTACACTGAAGCTTTCTTT	CASSMAPGTFYTEAFF
TRBV20-1	-	-	11	TRBJ2-7	TGCAGTGCTAGACGACCCGCCGCGCAGTACTTC	CSARRPAAQYF
TRBV5-4	-	-	17	TRBJ1-3	TGTGCCAGCAGCTCGCAAGTGGCCGGGCCGGGGCGGGACACCATATATTTT	CASSSQVAGPGRDTIYF
TRBV5-4	-	-	15	TRBJ1-6	TGTGCCAGCAGCAATGGGGACCACAAAAATTCACCCCTCCACTTT	CASSNGDHKNSPLHF
TRBV24-1	-	-	14	TRBJ2-5	TGTGCCACCAGTGATCCTGGGTTATTTGAGACCCAGTACTTC	CATSDPGLFETQYF
TRBV4-3	-	-	17	TRBJ2-2	TGCGCCAGCAGCCAAGTTTTGTCGACGGAAGCCACCGGGGAGCTGTTTTTT	CASSQVLSTEATGELFF
TRBV4-1	TRBD1	-	15	TRBJ1-2	TGCGCCAGCAGCCAAGAAGCGAGCAGGGGGAAGAGCTACACCTTC	CASSQEASRGKSYTF
TRBV13	TRBD2	-	16	TRBJ2-3	TGTGCCAGCAGCGGAATTCTAGCGGGAGTGACAGATACGCAGTATTTT	CASSGILAGVTDTQYF